The rows below give T cell receptor beta chains drawn from one sample of a study of blood T cell repertoires in COVID-19. Assay used: immunoSEQ multiplex PCR; TCRdb lists only in-frame clones, some missing. The sample has 100,000 to 150,000 clones, over 85% seen once; the top ten hold 3.5% to 5%. Sequenced: peripheral blood. The origin of the receptors is a man aged 60 to 69 with COVID-19, enrolled during active disease. CDR3s leave out the opening cysteine and the closing phenylalanine or tryptophan.

>TRBV7-3
ASSLSRASSYNEQF
>TRBV6-1
ASSGAWAGRSYEQY
>TRBV11-2
ASSSPVEQY
>TRBV6-6
ASSYRTTSGRREQY
>TRBV6-5
ASSWTGGTYEQY
>TRBV18
ASSLQGAGGNTEAF
>TRBV30
AWRHPGTGLTGELF
>TRBV7-8
ASSSSSYEQY
>TRBV6-6
ASSIGRSSYNEQF
>TRBV7-9
ASSFGLGDEKLF
>TRBV5-1
ASSLVRVPQY
>TRBV7-8
ASSLRGHSGLLYDSPLH
>TRBV24-1
ATSDSRTSGYTDTQY
>TRBV6-2/TRBV6-3
ASSYTAGHMNTEAF
>TRBV2
ASSPTLPLAAGVYNEQF
>TRBV10-3
AISESPRNTGELF
>TRBV11-3
ASKPTGGRAEAF
>TRBV12-3/TRBV12-4
ASSIQAYNEQF
>TRBV21-1
ASSKGAGLGHNEQF
>TRBV15
ATSRELPGSSPLH